This note documents a single TCR beta chain sequence. Antigen: not known. The sample belongs to a study of cytomegalovirus exposure and HLA in healthy donors. Study-wide findings and caveats: There were reportedly fewer N-insertions in an Asian-associated ancestry cluster than the roughly 680-donor mean, in a later analysis. The availability of immune exposure information extended only to CMV serostatus. Equally common other TCR beta chains were less clonally expanded than HLA-associated ones, a later analysis found.

V was clipped by 0 bases and J by 2 bases; unmatched bases: 6. The CDR3 consists of 17 residues. From germline, CDR1 is MGHRA and CDR2 YSYEKL. The PCR had 60 Vbeta and 13 Jbeta primers. Repertoires were generated with immunoSEQ multiplex PCR, while TCRdb's copy carries only in-frame clones and drops some. The sample lists about 94,000 clones, roughly 86% seen once, with around a tenth in the top ten. The source is a human donor in good health. Material: PBMCs. This rearrangement joins TRBV4-1 to TRBJ2-3; 9 positions match TRBD2. The CDR3 nucleotides are TGCGCCAGCAGCCAAGATCAGGGGACTAGCTTCACAGATACGCAGTATTTT. Translation: CASSQDQGTSFTDTQYF.